Below are 24 T cell receptor beta chains sequenced from a single sample in a study of cytomegalovirus exposure and HLA in healthy donors. The PCR employed 60 Vbeta primers together with 13 Jbeta primers. Sequencing used immunoSEQ multiplex PCR; TCRdb keeps in-frame clones, though not all of them. The repertoire holds about 93,000 clones, with around three quarters as singletons. The source material was PBMCs. These receptors all stem from a man aged 25 to 40 in good health and CMV-seronegative.

The rearrangement joins TRBV5-4 to TRBJ2-1; 9 bases fit TRBD2. Germline V gene sequence: CDR1 SGHNT, CDR2 YYREEE (reference sequence). The CDR3 covers 13 residues. The junction had 9 bases not matched to a gene; V was cut back by 4 bases and J by 13 bases. CDR3 residues: CASSPGLATLQFF. The CDR3 coding sequence is TGTGCCAGCAGCCCTGGACTAGCGACGCTCCAGTTCTTC.

The rearrangement links TRBV7-2 to TRBJ2-7; D perhaps matches TRBD2 (5 bases). The germline V gene encodes CDR1 SGHTA and CDR2 FQGNSA. The CDR3 is 16 residues long. V shed 0 bases and J shed 5 bases, with 17 bases lying between them. As DNA, the CDR3 is TGTGCCAGCAGCTTAGCGAGGGTGGGTGCTTGGAACGAGCAGTACTTC. Its protein product is CASSLARVGAWNEQYF. Full variable domain (remainder filled in from reference TRBV7-2 and TRBJ2-7): GAGVSQSPSNKVTEKGKDVELRCDPISGHTALYWYRQSLGQGLEFLIYFQGNSAPDKSGLPSDRFSAERTGGSVSTLTIQRTQQEDSAVYLCASSLARVGAWNEQYFGPGTRLTVT.

J is TRBJ1-6 and V is TRBV7-9; TRBD1 matches at 8 bases. Per the germline V gene, CDR1 is SEHNR and CDR2 is FQNEAQ (reference sequence). Germline trimming cut 3 bases from V and 3 bases from J; bases unmatched to any gene: 4. The CDR3 has 16 amino acids. CDR3 region: CASSFGQGLYNSPLHF. CDR3 sequence (DNA): TGTGCCAGCAGCTTTGGACAGGGTCTCTATAATTCACCCCTCCACTTT. Full variable domain (rest looked up from reference TRBV7-9 and TRBJ1-6): DTGVSQNPRHKITKRGQNVTFRCDPISEHNRLYWYRQTLGQGPEFLTYFQNEAQLEKSRLLSDRFSAERPKGSFSTLEIQRTEQGDSAMYLCASSFGQGLYNSPLHFGNGTRLTVT.

The CDR3 region has the DNA TGTGCCACCAGCAGAGGGGCAGCTGATAACTATGGCTACACCTTC. This gives the protein CATSRGAADNYGYTF. The rearrangement joins TRBV15 to TRBJ1-2, with D uncertain. The germline gives CDR1 LNHNV, CDR2 YYDKDF (reference sequence). The CDR3 runs 15 residues. V lost 1 base and J lost 1, with 10 bases in between.

In this sample, this clone turned up a few times. This sequence joins TRBV10-1 and TRBJ2-3; the D gene is possibly TRBD1 (5 bases). The CDR3 totals 14 residues. With 4 bases removed from V and 0 bases from J, the gap between germline ends came to 8 bases. Germline loops: CDR1 WNHNN, CDR2 SYGVQD (reference sequence). CDR3 loop: CASSGQSSTDTQYF. The CDR3, as DNA: TGCGCCAGCAGTGGACAGAGTAGCACAGATACGCAGTATTTT.

The rearrangement links TRBV5-1 to TRBJ2-7, with D perhaps matching TRBD2 (6 bases). Trimming pared 0 bases from V and 4 bases from J, leaving 14 bases between. CDR3 size: 15 residues. CDR1 is SGHRS and CDR2 is YFSETQ in the germline V gene. The chain's CDR3 is CASSLVLATTYEQYF. CDR3 nucleotides: TGCGCCAGCAGCTTGGTACTAGCTACTACTTACGAGCAGTACTTC.

The rearrangement joins TRBV5-4 to TRBJ2-3, with D unresolved. V was trimmed by 3 bases and J by 2 bases, leaving 10 bases between them. This CDR3 region has 14 residues. Germline lookup yields CDR1 SGHNT and CDR2 YYREEE (reference sequence). The CDR3 DNA reads TGTGCCAGCAGCTCCTCCTTCGTCACAGATACGCAGTATTTT. It codes for CASSSSFVTDTQYF.

Comments on this clone: The junction does not match germline at one end; this may be a read error. The chain couples TRBV15 to TRBJ1-4; D remains ambiguous. CDR3 length: 14 amino acids. Germline V gene data show CDR1 as LNHNV and CDR2 as YYDKDF (reference sequence). CDR3 sequence reads: CATSRDQSVWSLNF. CDR3 in DNA: TGTGCCACCAGCAGAGATCAGAGTGTGTGGAGCCTCAATTTT.

This clone appeared once. This chain connects TRBV6-5 to TRBJ2-1; D uncertain. Trimming took off 10 bases at V and 2 bases at J, with 12 bases between the two ends. The CDR3 has 13 amino acids. Germline-derived CDR1 and CDR2 are MNHEY and SVGAGI. This CDR3 reads CATRRNAYNEQFF. In nucleotides, the CDR3 is TGTGCCACGAGGCGGAATGCCTACAATGAGCAGTTCTTC.

The CDR3 loop reads CASGGGPETQYF. In DNA form, the CDR3 reads TGTGCCAGTGGGGGGGGCCCAGAGACCCAGTACTTC. The chain uses TRBV19 and TRBJ2-5; D is possibly TRBD2 (7 bases). Trimming pared 8 bases from V and 4 bases from J, leaving 11 bases between. Germline values: CDR1 LNHDA, CDR2 SQIVND (reference sequence). CDR3 size: 12 residues.

In nucleotides, the CDR3 is TGCGCCAGCAGCTTGGTACAGGGGGTTTACAATGAGCAGTTCTTC. Protein: CASSLVQGVYNEQFF. The chain employs TRBV5-1 and TRBJ2-1, with TRBD1 identical over 8 bases. Trimming removed 0 bases from V and 4 bases from J; junction bases left unmatched: 3. This CDR3 is 15 amino acids long. CDR1 SGHRS and CDR2 YFSETQ come from the germline V gene.

J is TRBJ1-4 and V is TRBV6-5, with D possibly being TRBD1 (6 bases). Trimming took 5 bases from V and 7 from J, leaving 14 bases between them. This CDR3 contains 14 residues. Looked up from germline, CDR1 is MNHEY and CDR2 is SVGAGI. The CDR3 here is CASSPGQFLEKLFF. In DNA, the CDR3 is TGTGCCAGCAGTCCTGGACAGTTTCTTGAAAAACTGTTTTTT.

This clone has a handful of counts. The chain carries TRBV10-3 and TRBJ2-7; tentative D call: TRBD1 (6 bases). From germline, CDR1 is ENHRY and CDR2 SYGVKD. Trimming removed 0 bases at V and 3 bases at J, with 15 bases between. This CDR3 contains 16 residues. Written as DNA, the CDR3 is TGTGCCATCAGTGAGTCTTGGTGGCAGGGGTTCTACGAGCAGTACTTC. It yields the protein CAISESWWQGFYEQYF.

J is TRBJ1-1 and V is TRBV19; 7 bases align to TRBD1. The CDR3 has 14 amino acids. Germline V gene data show CDR1 as LNHDA and CDR2 as SQIVND (reference sequence). Trimming cost V 3 bases and J 1 base; bases outside gene matches: 2. For the CDR3, the DNA is TGTGCCAGTAGTATCCGGACAGGGAACACTGAAGCTTTCTTT. Its protein product is CASSIRTGNTEAFF. Based on the CDR3 plus reference TRBV19 and TRBJ1-1, the full variable domain is DGGITQSPKYLFRKEGQNVTLSCEQNLNHDAMYWYRQDPGQGLRLIYYSQIVNDFQKGDIAEGYSVSREKKESFPLTVTSAQKNPTAFYLCASSIRTGNTEAFFGQGTRLTVV.

The chain couples TRBV7-3 to TRBJ2-7; 9 positions match TRBD1. Germline lookup yields CDR1 SGHTA and CDR2 FQGTGA. V dropped 4 bases and J dropped 9; count of bases not matched to a gene: 10. This CDR3 comprises 14 residues. CDR3 nucleotides: TGTGCCAGCAGCTCCGATACAGGGGGCAGAGCGCAGTACTTC. The encoded protein is CASSSDTGGRAQYF.

The chain couples TRBV30 to TRBJ1-5; the D is unclear. This CDR3 has 14 amino acids. Germline-derived CDR1 and CDR2 are GTSNPN and SVGIG (reference sequence). Deletions cut 2 bases from V and 2 bases from J, with 10 bases between. The CDR3 nucleotides read TGTGCCTGGAGTAATCGTTATCGCAATCAGCCCCAGCATTTT. As protein: CAWSNRYRNQPQHF.

J is TRBJ1-6 and V is TRBV7-2; no definite D call. This CDR3 spans 14 amino acids. The germline V and J ends were trimmed by 3 bases and 14 bases, with 17 bases remaining between them. Germline V gene data show CDR1 as SGHTA and CDR2 as FQGNSA. This CDR3 reads CASSLGRPAWALHF. CDR3 coding DNA: TGTGCCAGCAGCTTGGGGAGGCCTGCTTGGGCCCTCCACTTT.

Only one count was recorded for this clone. The genes are TRBV2 and TRBJ1-6; TRBD1 aligns across 7 bases. Germline V lookup: CDR1 SNHLY, CDR2 FYNNEI. CDR3 length: 15 amino acids. Trimming took 9 bases from V and 5 from J; bases not matched to a gene: 10. CDR3 residues: CARRQGPEDNSPLHF. The CDR3 DNA is TGTGCCAGAAGACAGGGACCAGAAGATAATTCACCCCTCCACTTT.

The chain links TRBV11-2 to TRBJ1-4; TRBD1 is a possible D gene (5 bases). This CDR3 is built from 17 residues. Germline-derived CDR1 and CDR2 are SGHAT and FQNNGV. V was trimmed by 5 bases and J by 3 bases, leaving 19 bases between them. CDR3 sequence reads: CASSPNWVAGPNEKLFF. The DNA for the CDR3 is TGTGCCAGCAGCCCGAACTGGGTGGCAGGGCCTAATGAAAAACTGTTTTTT.

This clone came up many times. The J gene is TRBJ2-3, the V gene TRBV6-4, with D tentatively TRBD1 (6 bases). Germline V lookup: CDR1 MRHNA, CDR2 SNTAGT. Between the trimmed V and J ends, which lost 4 bases and 2 bases, there was a span of 10 bases. The CDR3 extends over 14 amino acids. CDR3 DNA sequence: TGTGCCAGCAGTGTCAGGGGACCCACAGATACGCAGTATTTT. This gives the protein CASSVRGPTDTQYF.

The V and J genes are TRBV7-2 and TRBJ2-7, with 7 bases matching TRBD1. From germline, CDR1 is SGHTA and CDR2 FQGNSA. The CDR3 contains 14 residues. Unmatched junction bases numbered 3, after V lost 4 bases and J lost 0 bases. The CDR3 coding sequence is TGTGCCAGCAGCTCAAGACAGGGCTCCTACGAGCAGTACTTC. The encoded protein is CASSSRQGSYEQYF.

The chain combines TRBV5-1 with TRBJ2-7; D unresolved. The CDR3 runs 14 residues. Germline CDR1 SGHRS, CDR2 YFSETQ. The germline V and J ends were trimmed by 0 bases and 6 bases, with 13 bases remaining between them. CDR3 amino acids: CASSLAQALTEQYF. As DNA, the CDR3 is TGCGCCAGCAGCTTGGCCCAGGCCCTAACCGAGCAGTACTTC.

V gene TRBV30 combines with J gene TRBJ1-1, with 8 bases fitting TRBD1. CDR3 length equals 14 residues. V lost 7 bases to trimming and J lost 6 bases; unmatched junction nucleotides: 13. Germline lookup yields CDR1 GTSNPN and CDR2 SVGIG (reference sequence). The CDR3 sequence is CAFRDRRKVAEAFF. CDR3 nucleotide sequence: TGTGCCTTCCGGGACAGGCGGAAAGTGGCTGAAGCTTTCTTT.

The genes are TRBV11-2 and TRBJ2-7, with 9 bases identical to TRBD1. The V and J ends lost 0 bases and 5 bases, in that order; junction bases with no gene match: 2. The CDR3 consists of 14 residues. Germline V gene sequence: CDR1 SGHAT, CDR2 FQNNGV. The chain's CDR3 is CASSLDRDRDEQYF. In nucleotides, the CDR3 is TGTGCCAGCAGCTTAGACCGGGACAGGGACGAGCAGTACTTC. Using reference TRBV11-2 and TRBJ2-7 for the parts outside the CDR3, the full variable domain is EAGVAQSPRYKIIEKRQSVAFWCNPISGHATLYWYQQILGQGPKLLIQFQNNGVVDDSQLPKDRFSAERLKGVDSTLKIQPAKLEDSAVYLCASSLDRDRDEQYFGPGTRLTVT.